What follows are 14 T cell receptor beta chains derived from one specimen sequenced in a study of early T cells in non-severe SARS-CoV-2 infection. TCRdb re-called the 5' RACE reads through MiXCR, storing one row per CDR3 protein. Here the sample spans around 61,000 distinct CDR3 sequences, 10% to 15% being singletons. What was sequenced was whole blood. Receptors were obtained from an adult who was a healthcare worker with PCR-confirmed SARS-CoV-2 infection or an uninfected control (not recorded which).

Many counts were recorded for this clonotype. The chain combines TRBV7-9 with TRBJ1-2; 7 bases are shared with TRBD1. Germline trimming cut 4 bases from V and 6 bases from J; bases unmatched to any gene: 23. In germline, CDR1 is SEHNR, CDR2 FQNEAQ (reference sequence). This CDR3 contains 19 residues. This chain's CDR3 is CASSSPLTGLIHSRDGYTF. The CDR3 region has the DNA TGTGCCAGCAGCTCACCATTGACAGGGCTTATCCACTCAAGGGATGGCTACACCTTC.

This clonotype was counted many times. The chain is built from TRBV18 and TRBJ2-5; D possibly uses TRBD1 or TRBD2 (5 bases each). This CDR3 spans 15 amino acids. With 3 bases removed from V and 1 base from J, the gap between germline ends came to 12 bases. Germline values: CDR1 KGHSH, CDR2 LQKENI. CDR3 loop: CASSPLRDPQETQYF. The CDR3, as DNA: TGTGCCAGCTCACCCCTCAGGGACCCCCAAGAGACCCAGTACTTC.

This chain links TRBV6-5 with TRBJ2-1; D uncertain. Looked up from germline, CDR1 is MNHEY and CDR2 is SVGAGI. The germline V and J ends were trimmed by 6 bases and 10 bases, with 10 bases remaining between them. This CDR3 is 11 amino acids long. The CDR3 DNA sequence: TGTGCCAGCAGAATTAATGACGAGCAGTTCTTC. This codes for CASRINDEQFF.

This clonotype was detected a few times. V usage is TRBV12-3 or TRBV12-4 and J usage is TRBJ1-1, with a weak D call TRBD1 (5 bases). V was shortened by 8 bases and J by 1 base, with 11 bases between the two germline ends. There are 13 residues in the CDR3. CDR3 region: CASGTGRNTEAFF. The CDR3, as DNA: TGTGCCAGCGGGACTGGGCGGAACACTGAAGCTTTCTTT.

This clonotype occurred many times. The genes are TRBV7-2 and TRBJ2-3, with 7 positions matching TRBD2. With V trimmed by 5 bases and J by 1 base, 6 bases remained unmatched. The CDR3 is 15 amino acids. The germline V gene has CDR1 SGHTA and CDR2 FQGNSA. The CDR3 bases are TGTGCCAGCAGCACAGGACTAGACGGCACAGATACGCAGTATTTT. Translating it yields CASSTGLDGTDTQYF.

Concerning this clonotype: Being one base from a much bigger clone, this may be a read error. The chain joins TRBV18 to TRBJ2-2; perhaps TRBD2 as D (5 bases). There are 14 residues in the CDR3. Germline V gene sequence: CDR1 KGHSH, CDR2 LQKENI. The CDR3 sequence is CASSPRANTGERFF. DNA of the CDR3: TGTGCCAGCTCACCTAGGGCGAACACCGGGGAGCGGTTTTTT. Looking up the rest from reference TRBV18 and TRBJ2-2 gives the full variable domain: NAGVMQNPRHLVRRRGQEARLRCSPMKGHSHVYWYRQLPEEGLKFMVYLQKENIIDESGMPKERFSAEFPKEGPSILRIQQVVRGDSAAYFCASSPRANTGERFFGEGSRLTVL.

Only a few counts were recorded for this clonotype. The chain combines TRBV2 with TRBJ2-1; 7 bases fit TRBD2. The CDR3 length is 16 residues. Germline loops: CDR1 SNHLY, CDR2 FYNNEI. Trimming removed 9 bases from V and 2 bases from J; junction bases left unmatched: 13. CDR3 sequence (DNA): TGTGCCAGGGGGGAGGGACGCGGAGCGACCTACAATGAGCAGTTCTTC. Translated: CARGEGRGATYNEQFF.

This clonotype was detected many times. The chain carries TRBV6-1 and TRBJ2-7; no firm D call. The V end lost 3 bases, the J end lost 2 bases, and 5 bases lay between the germline ends. The CDR3 spans 12 residues. Germline V gene data show CDR1 as MNHNS and CDR2 as SASEGT. CDR3 DNA: TGTGCCAGCAGTGACCGAGCCTACGAGCAGTACTTC. Translated: CASSDRAYEQYF.

In its sample, this clonotype was seen many times. One junction end does not reproduce the germline sequence, and a read error may be involved. This sequence joins TRBV7-3 and TRBJ2-7; D remains ambiguous. The length of the CDR3 is 8 residues. Germline V gene data show CDR1 as SGHTA and CDR2 as FQGTGA. CDR3 sequence reads: CASSPIPF. CDR3 DNA: TGTGCCAGCAGTCCTATCCCTTTC.

This clonotype occurred a few times. The chain is built from TRBV14 and TRBJ1-1; 7 positions match TRBD1. CDR3 length: 15 amino acids. Germline CDR1 reads SGHDN; CDR2 reads FVKESK. J lost 5 bases, V lost 4 bases, and 10 bases had no gene match. CDR3 sequence (DNA): TGTGCCAGCAGCCCGCTACAGGGGAAGGAAACTGAAGCTTTCTTT. Translating it yields CASSPLQGKETEAFF.

The table lists this clonotype with many counts. The chain is built from TRBV29-1 and TRBJ2-6; D tentatively reads TRBD1 or TRBD2 (5 bases each). Germline V CDR1 and CDR2: SQVTM, ANQGSEA. Trimming removed 5 bases from V and 1 base from J, with 9 bases in between. The CDR3 extends over 14 amino acids. In DNA form, the CDR3 reads TGCAGCGTTCCCGAGGGGTCTGGGGCCAACGTCCTGACTTTC. This gives the protein CSVPEGSGANVLTF.

The rearrangement joins TRBV6-5 to TRBJ2-3; D gene unclear. V was clipped by 0 bases and J by 2 bases, with 9 bases between them. The CDR3 is made up of 15 amino acids. From germline, CDR1 is MNHEY and CDR2 SVGAGI. CDR3 in amino acids: CASSYSPTDTDTQYF. The CDR3 coding sequence is TGTGCCAGCAGTTACTCCCCCACTGACACAGATACGCAGTATTTT.

The chain joins TRBV7-9 to TRBJ1-5, with TRBD1 identical over 11 bases. V lost 1 base, J lost 3 bases, and 5 bases stayed unmatched. Germline-derived CDR1 and CDR2 are SEHNR and FQNEAQ (reference sequence). This CDR3 is 17 amino acids long. CDR3 nucleotide sequence: TGTGCCAGCAGCTTAGGGACAGGGGGCTTGCACAATCAGCCCCAGCATTTT. Its protein product is CASSLGTGGLHNQPQHF.

This clonotype was counted between two and nine times. The rearrangement joins TRBV7-6 to TRBJ2-1; 8 positions agree with TRBD2. The length of the CDR3 is 15 residues. Germline V CDR1 and CDR2: SGHVS, FNYEAQ. With 3 bases clipped from V and 8 bases from J, the junction kept 9 bases outside the gene matches. CDR3 protein: CASSLGGGIHHEQFF. The CDR3 coding sequence is TGTGCCAGCAGCTTGGGCGGGGGGATCCACCATGAGCAGTTCTTC.